This TCR beta chain came from a study of early T cells in non-severe SARS-CoV-2 infection. Study details: From unsorted whole blood, bulk RNA was sequenced, and the chains remained unpaired.

This clonotype appeared a few times. TCRdb used MiXCR to reprocess the 5' RACE reads, holding one entry per CDR3 protein. Of 75,000 to 100,000 distinct CDR3 sequences listed, 15% to 20% were seen once; the top ten hold 1.3%. The V gene lost 3 bases and the J gene lost 7 bases, with 16 bases spanning the gap. Germline V gene data show CDR1 as WNHNN and CDR2 as SYGVQD (reference sequence). This CDR3 is built from 15 residues. The TCR originated in an adult who was a healthcare worker with PCR-confirmed SARS-CoV-2 infection or an uninfected control (not recorded which). This chain links TRBV10-1 with TRBJ2-1, with D perhaps matching TRBD2 (6 bases). Specimen: whole blood. CDR3 region: CASSDRRALRNEQFF. CDR3 bases: TGCGCCAGCAGTGATCGGAGGGCCCTGAGGAATGAGCAGTTCTTC.